Sequencing of this T cell receptor (beta chain) was carried out in a study of T cell responses to AZD1222 COVID-19 vaccine. Broader study findings: At baseline, seropositivity was found in only a handful of AZD1222 recipients.

Germline V gives CDR1 SQVTM, CDR2 ANQGSEA. Trimming took 6 bases from V and 4 from J, leaving 15 bases between them. This CDR3 is built from 13 residues. A word on this clone: Antigen: not known.

TCRdb's copy holds only in-frame clones and misses some; the assay was immunoSEQ multiplex PCR. The table lists about 200,000 clones, roughly 92% of them singletons, with 0.95% to 1.1% in the top ten. The sample was peripheral blood, taken 28 days after the second AZD1222 dose. This clonotype was obtained from an adult who received the AZD1222 COVID-19 vaccine. The chain carries TRBV29-1 and TRBJ1-1; possible D gene TRBD1, 6 bases. The CDR3 spells CSVGAWESTEAFF. The CDR3 coding sequence is TGCAGCGTGGGGGCGTGGGAGAGCACTGAAGCTTTCTTT. The full variable domain, its missing parts supplied by reference TRBV29-1 and TRBJ1-1, is SAVISQKPSRDICQRGTSLTIQCQVDSQVTMMFWYRQQPGQSLTLIATANQGSEATYESGFVIDKFPISRPNLTFSTLTVSNMSPEDSSIYLCSVGAWESTEAFFGQGTRLTVV.